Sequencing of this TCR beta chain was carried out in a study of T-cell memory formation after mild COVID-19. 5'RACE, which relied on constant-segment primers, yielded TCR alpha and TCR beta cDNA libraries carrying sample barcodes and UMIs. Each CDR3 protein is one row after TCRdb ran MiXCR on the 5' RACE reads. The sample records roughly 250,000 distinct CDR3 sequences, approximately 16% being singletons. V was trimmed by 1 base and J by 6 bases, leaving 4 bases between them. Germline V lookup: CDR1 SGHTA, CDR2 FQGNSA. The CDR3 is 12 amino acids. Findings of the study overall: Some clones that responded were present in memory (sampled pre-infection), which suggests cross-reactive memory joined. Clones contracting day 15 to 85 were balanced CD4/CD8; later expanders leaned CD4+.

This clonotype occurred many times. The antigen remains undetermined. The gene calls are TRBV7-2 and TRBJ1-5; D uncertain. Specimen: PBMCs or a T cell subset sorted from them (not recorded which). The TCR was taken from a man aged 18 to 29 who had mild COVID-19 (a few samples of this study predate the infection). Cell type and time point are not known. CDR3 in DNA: TGTGCCAGCAGCTTAGAAGCTCAGCCCCAGCATTTT. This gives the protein CASSLEAQPQHF.